This T cell receptor (beta chain) was sequenced during a study of shared clonotypes between healthy human individuals. Broader study findings: In general, naive subsets displayed greater estimated richness than memory subsets did.

V was clipped by 4 bases and J by 3 bases, with 19 bases between them. The CDR3 is made up of 16 amino acids. Germline lookup yields CDR1 SGDLS and CDR2 YYNGEE. The naive CD8 subset, CD45RO-negative cells positively selected for CCR7, excluded terminally differentiated effector memory CD45RA+ cells. As concerns this clone: Antigen: not known.

The data were produced by immunoSEQ multiplex PCR, yet TCRdb's version contains in-frame clones alone and is incomplete. Altogether around 2,100,000 clones are present, about 95% being singletons, with the ten largest covering 1% to 1.5%. The sample consisted of naive CD8+ T cells sorted from blood. The rearrangement links TRBV9 to TRBJ1-1; TRBD1 might be the D (6 bases). The clonotype was recovered from a man aged 18 to 29 in good health. This chain's CDR3 is CASSINLRGGHTEAFF. The CDR3 DNA reads TGTGCCAGCAGCATAAATCTCCGAGGGGGGCACACTGAAGCTTTCTTT. Complete variable domain (other parts from reference TRBV9 and TRBJ1-1): DSGVTQTPKHLITATGQRVTLRCSPRSGDLSVYWYQQSLDQGLQFLIQYYNGEERAKGNILERFSAQQFPDLHSELNLSSLELGDSALYFCASSINLRGGHTEAFFGQGTRLTVV.